This T cell receptor (beta chain) was sequenced in a study of T cell responses to AZD1222 COVID-19 vaccine. A note on this clone: One junction end disagrees with the germline gene, perhaps due to a read error.

CDR1 is SSHAT and CDR2 is FNYEAQ in the germline V gene (reference sequence). The CDR3 spans 16 residues. Clones were read by immunoSEQ multiplex PCR, and TCRdb kept only the in-frame ones, dropping some. The sample holds 100,000 to 150,000 clones; approximately 90% are singletons and the top ten take approximately 3.5%. The clonotype originates from an adult who received the AZD1222 COVID-19 vaccine. The chain employs TRBV7-7 and TRBJ2-3; 13 positions agree with TRBD2. Sequenced here: peripheral blood, sampled 28 days after the second AZD1222 dose. The CDR3 spells CASSPGTSGNVDTQYF. The CDR3 DNA follows: TGTGCTAGCAGCCCAGGGACTAGCGGGAATGTCGATACGCAGTATTTT.